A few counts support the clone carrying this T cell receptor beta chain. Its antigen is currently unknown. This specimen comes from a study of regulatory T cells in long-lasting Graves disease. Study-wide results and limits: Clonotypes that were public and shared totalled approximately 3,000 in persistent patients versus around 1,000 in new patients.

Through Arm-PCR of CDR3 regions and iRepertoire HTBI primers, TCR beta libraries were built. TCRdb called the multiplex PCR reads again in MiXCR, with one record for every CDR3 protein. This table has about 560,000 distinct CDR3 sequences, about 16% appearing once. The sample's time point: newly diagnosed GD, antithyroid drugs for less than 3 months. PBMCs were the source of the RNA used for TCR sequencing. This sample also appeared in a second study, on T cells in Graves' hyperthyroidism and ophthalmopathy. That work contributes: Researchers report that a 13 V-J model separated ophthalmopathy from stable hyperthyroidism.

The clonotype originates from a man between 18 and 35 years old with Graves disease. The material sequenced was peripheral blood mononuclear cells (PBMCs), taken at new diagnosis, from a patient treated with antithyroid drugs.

The CDR3 bases are TGCAGTGCACGACAGGGGCACAATGAGCAGTTCTTC. This translates into CSARQGHNEQFF. The genes are TRBV20-1 and TRBJ2-1, with 8 bases matching TRBD1. J was trimmed by 5 bases and V by 6 bases; bases with no gene match: 3. This CDR3 has 12 amino acids. CDR1 is DFQATT and CDR2 is SNEGSKA in the germline V gene (reference sequence).